This TCR beta chain is from a study of early T cells in non-severe SARS-CoV-2 infection. TCRdb processed the 5' RACE reads anew with MiXCR; each CDR3 protein has one entry. The table has some 60,000 distinct CDR3 sequences, 8% to 9.5% seen once. This receptor was obtained from an adult who was a healthcare worker with PCR-confirmed SARS-CoV-2 infection or an uninfected control (not recorded which). Input material: whole blood.

CDR3 region: CASSLPGTTVTDTQYF. The CDR3 DNA follows: TGTGCCAGCAGCCTCCCCGGGACTACAGTCACAGATACGCAGTATTTT. This chain links TRBV28 with TRBJ2-3; 7 bases agree with TRBD2. CDR1 MDHEN and CDR2 SYDVKM come from the germline V gene. The CDR3 contains 16 residues. The J segment lost 2 bases and the V segment lost 6 bases, leaving 11 bases of the junction unmatched.